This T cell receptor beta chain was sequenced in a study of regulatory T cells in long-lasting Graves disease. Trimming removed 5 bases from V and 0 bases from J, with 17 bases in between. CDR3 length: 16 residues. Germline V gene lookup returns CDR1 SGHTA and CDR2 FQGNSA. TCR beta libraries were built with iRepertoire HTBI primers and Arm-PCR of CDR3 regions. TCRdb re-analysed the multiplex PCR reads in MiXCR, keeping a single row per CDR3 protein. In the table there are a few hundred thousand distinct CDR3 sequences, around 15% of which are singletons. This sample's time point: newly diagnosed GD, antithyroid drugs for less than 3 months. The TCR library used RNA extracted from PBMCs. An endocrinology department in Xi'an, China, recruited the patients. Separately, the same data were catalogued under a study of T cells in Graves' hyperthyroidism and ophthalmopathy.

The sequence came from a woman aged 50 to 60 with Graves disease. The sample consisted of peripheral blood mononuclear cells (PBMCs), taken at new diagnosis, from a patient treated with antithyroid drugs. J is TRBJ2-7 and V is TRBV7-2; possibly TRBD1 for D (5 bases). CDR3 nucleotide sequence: TGTGCCAGCAGCCAAACCGGTGGGGCTAACTCCTACGAGCAGTACTTC. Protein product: CASSQTGGANSYEQYF. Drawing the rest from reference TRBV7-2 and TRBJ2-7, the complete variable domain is GAGVSQSPSNKVTEKGKDVELRCDPISGHTALYWYRQSLGQGLEFLIYFQGNSAPDKSGLPSDRFSAERTGGSVSTLTIQRTQQEDSAVYLCASSQTGGANSYEQYFGPGTRLTVT.